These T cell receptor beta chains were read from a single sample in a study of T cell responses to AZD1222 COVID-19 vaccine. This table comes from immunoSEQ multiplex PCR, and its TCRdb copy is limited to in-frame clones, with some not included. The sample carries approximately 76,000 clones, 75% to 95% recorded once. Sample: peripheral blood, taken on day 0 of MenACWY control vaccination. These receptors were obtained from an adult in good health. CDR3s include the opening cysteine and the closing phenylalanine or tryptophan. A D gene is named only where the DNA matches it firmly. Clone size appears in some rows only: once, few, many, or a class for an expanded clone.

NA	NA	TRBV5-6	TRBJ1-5	CASSLGGGAPNQPQHF	TGTGCCAGCAGCTTGGGCGGAGGTGCCCCAAATCAGCCCCAGCATTTT
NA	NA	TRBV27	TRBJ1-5	CASSLFGQPQHF	TGTGCCAGCAGTTTATTTGGGCAGCCCCAGCATTTT
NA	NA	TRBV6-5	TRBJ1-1	CASSYSGGNTEAFF	TGTGCCAGCAGTTACTCTGGGGGAAACACTGAAGCTTTCTTT
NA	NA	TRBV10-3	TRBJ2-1	CATTRGVAGAADEQFF	TGTGCCACAACTAGGGGTGTGGCGGGGGCGGCGGATGAGCAGTTCTTC
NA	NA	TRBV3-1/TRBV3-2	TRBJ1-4	CASSRQTTNEKLFF	TGTGCCAGCAGCCGACAGACCACTAATGAAAAACTGTTTTTT
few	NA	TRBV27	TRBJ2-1	CASSWYNEQFF	TGTGCCAGCAGTTGGTACAATGAGCAGTTCTTC
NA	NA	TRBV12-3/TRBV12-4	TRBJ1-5	CASSLTEDQPQHF	TGTGCCAGCAGTTTAACGGAGGATCAGCCCCAGCATTTT
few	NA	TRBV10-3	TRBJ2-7	CAISESSLTEGLGLYF	TGTGCCATCAGTGAGTCGAGTTTGACGGAGGGCCTGGGCCTGTACTTC
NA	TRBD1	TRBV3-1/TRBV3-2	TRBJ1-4	CASSQDDLGTGPRELFF	TGTGCCAGCAGCCAAGACGACCTCGGGACAGGCCCCCGAGAACTGTTTTTT
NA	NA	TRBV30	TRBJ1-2	CAWREKDGRGYTF	TGTGCCTGGAGAGAAAAGGACGGCCGAGGCTACACCTTC
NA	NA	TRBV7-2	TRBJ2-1	CASSLGNEQFF	TGTGCCAGCAGCTTGGGGAATGAGCAGTTCTTC
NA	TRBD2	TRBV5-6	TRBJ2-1	CASSFFTSGRSEQFF	TGTGCCAGCAGCTTTTTTACTAGCGGGAGGAGTGAGCAGTTCTTC
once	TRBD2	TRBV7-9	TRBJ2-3	CASSLATGLANPTDTQYF	TGTGCCAGCAGCTTAGCCACGGGACTAGCGAATCCCACAGATACGCAGTATTTT
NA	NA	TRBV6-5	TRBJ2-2	CATSKASGGELFF	TGTGCCACCTCGAAGGCTTCTGGGGGGGAGCTGTTTTTT
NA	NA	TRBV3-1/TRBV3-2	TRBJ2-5	CASSQRDFWAETQYF	TGTGCCAGCAGCCAGAGGGACTTCTGGGCAGAGACCCAGTACTTC
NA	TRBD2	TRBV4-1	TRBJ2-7	CASSRLAGLTYEQYF	TGCGCCAGCAGCCGTCTAGCGGGTCTTACCTACGAGCAGTACTTC
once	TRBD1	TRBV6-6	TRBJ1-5	CASLTGEANQPQHF	TGTGCCAGTCTGACAGGGGAGGCCAATCAGCCCCAGCATTTT
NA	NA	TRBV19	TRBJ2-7	CASSSGGPYEQYF	TGTGCCAGTAGTAGTGGCGGCCCCTACGAGCAGTACTTC
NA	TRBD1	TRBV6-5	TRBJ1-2	CASSYSTGGGYGYTF	TGTGCCAGCAGTTACTCGACAGGGGGGGGCTATGGCTACACCTTC
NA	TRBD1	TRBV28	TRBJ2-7	CASSLLGQVYEQYF	TGTGCCAGCAGTTTATTGGGACAGGTCTACGAGCAGTACTTC
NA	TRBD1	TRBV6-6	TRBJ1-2	CASSLDRQGGYGYTF	TGTGCCAGCAGCCTGGACCGACAGGGGGGCTATGGCTACACCTTC
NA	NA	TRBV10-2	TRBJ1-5	CASSVQPRGDQPQHF	TGCGCCAGCAGTGTACAGCCCAGAGGGGATCAGCCCCAGCATTTT
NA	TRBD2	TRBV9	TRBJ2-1	CASSGTSGRAYEQFF	TGTGCCAGCAGCGGGACTAGCGGGAGGGCGTATGAGCAGTTCTTC
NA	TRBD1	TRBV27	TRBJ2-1	CASSLAGTGRNEQFF	TGTGCCAGCAGTTTGGCCGGGACAGGTAGGAATGAGCAGTTCTTC
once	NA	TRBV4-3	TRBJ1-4	CASSQGMQSVGEKLFF	TGCGCCAGCAGCCAAGGGATGCAGTCGGTGGGTGAAAAACTGTTTTTT
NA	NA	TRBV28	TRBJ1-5	CASSRDRSNQPQHF	TGTGCCAGCAGTCGGGACCGGAGCAATCAGCCCCAGCATTTT
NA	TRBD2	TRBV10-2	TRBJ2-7	CASSESAGGAYEQYF	TGCGCCAGCAGTGAGTCGGCGGGAGGCGCCTACGAGCAGTACTTC
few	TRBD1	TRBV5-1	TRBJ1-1	CASRPGGDSFTEAFF	TGCGCCAGCAGACCGGGCGGGGACAGTTTCACTGAAGCTTTCTTT
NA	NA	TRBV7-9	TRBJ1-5	CASSPESGLPQHF	TGTGCCAGCAGCCCTGAAAGTGGTTTGCCCCAGCATTTT
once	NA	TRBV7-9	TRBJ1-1	CASSLSVEVAEAFF	TGTGCCAGCAGCTTATCGGTAGAAGTTGCTGAAGCTTTCTTT
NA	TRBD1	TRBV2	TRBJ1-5	CASTTPRGRGLGNQPQHF	TGTGCCAGCACCACTCCAAGGGGCAGGGGGCTCGGCAATCAGCCCCAGCATTTT
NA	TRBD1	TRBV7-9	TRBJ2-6	CAPTGTGGILTF	TGTGCCCCTACCGGGACAGGGGGTATCCTGACTTTC
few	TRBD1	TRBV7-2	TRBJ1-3	CASSTGTGLGNTIYF	TGTGCCAGCAGTACCGGGACAGGGCTGGGAAACACCATATATTTT
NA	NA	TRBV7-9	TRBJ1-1	CASSPLGAEAFF	TGTGCCAGCAGCCCACTCGGGGCTGAAGCTTTCTTT
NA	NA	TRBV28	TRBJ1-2	CAAGDEAKVYGYTF	TGTGCCGCAGGGGATGAAGCAAAGGTTTATGGCTACACCTTC
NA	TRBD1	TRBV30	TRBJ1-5	CAWSGTGTQPQHF	TGTGCCTGGAGTGGGACAGGGACTCAGCCCCAGCATTTT
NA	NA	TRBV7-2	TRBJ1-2	CASRPEGGGYTF	TGTGCCAGCCGCCCCGAGGGCGGTGGCTACACCTTC
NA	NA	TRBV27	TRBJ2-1	CASSEEAGTYNEQFF	TGTGCCAGTTCCGAAGAAGCGGGCACCTACAATGAGCAGTTCTTC
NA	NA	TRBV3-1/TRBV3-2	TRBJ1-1	CASSPTLNTEAFF	TGTGCCAGCAGCCCAACATTGAACACTGAAGCTTTCTTT
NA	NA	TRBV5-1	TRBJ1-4	CASSLGGQTTNEKLFF	TGCGCCAGCAGCTTGGGGGGGCAGACAACTAATGAAAAACTGTTTTTT
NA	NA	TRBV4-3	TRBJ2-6	CASSQGVTSGANVLTF	TGCGCCAGCAGCCAAGGTGTCACCTCTGGGGCCAACGTCCTGACTTTC
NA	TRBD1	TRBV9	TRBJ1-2	CASSEGGQGNYGYTF	TGTGCCAGCAGCGAGGGGGGACAGGGCAACTATGGCTACACCTTC
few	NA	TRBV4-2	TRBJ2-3	CASSQELATAQYF	TGTGCCAGCAGCCAAGAGCTCGCGACAGCGCAGTATTTT
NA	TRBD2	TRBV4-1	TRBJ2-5	CASRHLGGRFETQYF	TGCGCCAGCAGGCACTTGGGCGGGAGGTTCGAGACCCAGTACTTC
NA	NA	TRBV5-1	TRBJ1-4	CASSLPGTSTNEKLFF	TGCGCCAGCAGCTTACCGGGAACTTCAACTAATGAAAAACTGTTTTTT
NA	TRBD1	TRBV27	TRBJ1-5	CASRQGSNQPQHF	TGTGCCAGCAGACAGGGGAGCAATCAGCCCCAGCATTTT
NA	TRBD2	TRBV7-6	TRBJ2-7	CASSPTSGGAYEQYF	TGTGCCAGCAGCCCTACTAGCGGAGGCGCCTACGAGCAGTACTTC